Listed here is a single T cell receptor (beta chain). The antigen this receptor binds is unknown. One base away there is no much larger clone; base qualities are not given. These data come from a study of glioma-infiltrating T cells (dated by TCRdb to about 2016). Regarding the study in general: TCR alpha- and beta-chain repertoires were sequenced from glioma tissue, non-neoplastic brain tissue and matched peripheral blood mononuclear cells. To measure divergence between tissue and blood T-cell populations, each tissue-infiltrating repertoire was compared with the peripheral blood repertoire of the same patient. The paired cohort comprised three low-grade glioma patients, 7 or 8 primary glioblastoma patients and three non-glioma patients contributing non-neoplastic brain tissue. Overall study results and their limits: Very few CDR3 sequences were shared between tissue and blood, attributed to high CDR3 diversity and limited sampling. In non-neoplastic patients, VJ-independent divergence between tissue and blood fell below expectation, whereas in all gliomas, and especially in low-grade gliomas, the divergence rose above expectation. Small numbers underpinned the group comparisons: 7 to 9 glioblastoma patients, three low-grade glioma patients and three non-neoplastic patients.

The CDR3 contains 16 residues, cysteine and phenylalanine counted. The entry retains the CDR3 DNA only, 48 bases that are in frame from base 1. CDR1 and CDR2, looked up from the germline V gene (reference sequence), are SGHAT and FQDESV. Clipping removes 5 bases from V and 5 bases from J, with 10 as the unmatched junction base count. The iRepertoire nested amplicon-rescue multiplex PCR (arm-PCR) platform was used to amplify TCR alpha and beta CDR3 regions from RNA. The input for one-step reverse transcription and amplification was roughly 95-450 ng of either tissue mRNA or PBMC total RNA. Following bead purification, Illumina adapters were added by a secondary multiplex PCR, and libraries between 200 and 400 bp were gel-purified. Libraries carried internal 6-nucleotide barcodes used for demultiplexing. Libraries were sequenced on an Illumina MiSeq with 2x220 or 2x250 nucleotide paired-end reads. Under the source paper's analysis protocol: Paired reads were merged with FLASH 1.2.11 and aligned to the GRCh37 human genome with BWA-MEM before extracting TRA and TRB reads. An IMGT-derived reference of cassette sequences and CDR3 motifs, with pseudogenes included, was used for V and J assignment. Reads were translated in three frames, and productive CDR3s were defined by a C…FGXG motif without stop codons. Clonotypes were defined as unique combinations of V-J cassette pair and CDR3 amino acid sequence. Hamming distance filtering was applied to reads, with thresholds set by the sequence error rate of each sample in mapped regions. The raw public data were reprocessed by TCRdb itself: fastp quality trimming at Q25, MiXCR clonotype calling, in-frame beta chains only. Rows are combined by CDR3 protein, so each entry shows the most common genes and DNA. TCRdb's processing, not the study's, gives the V and J calls here. The sample yields under 150,000 distinct CDR3 sequences; 24% were counted once. The ten largest account for over 25% of the sample.

This TCR was recovered from a human donor with low-grade glioma or glioblastoma, undergoing nonglioma brain surgery, or in good health (not recorded which). The sequence joins TRBV11-1 to TRBJ2-5; TRBD2 lines up with 11 middle nucleotides. Sequenced: glioma tissue, nonneoplastic brain tissue, or PBMCs (not recorded which). The CDR3 in this case is CASSPYSGGAKETQYF. The DNA is TGTGCCAGCAGCCCCTATAGCGGGGGGGCCAAGGAGACCCAGTACTTC.